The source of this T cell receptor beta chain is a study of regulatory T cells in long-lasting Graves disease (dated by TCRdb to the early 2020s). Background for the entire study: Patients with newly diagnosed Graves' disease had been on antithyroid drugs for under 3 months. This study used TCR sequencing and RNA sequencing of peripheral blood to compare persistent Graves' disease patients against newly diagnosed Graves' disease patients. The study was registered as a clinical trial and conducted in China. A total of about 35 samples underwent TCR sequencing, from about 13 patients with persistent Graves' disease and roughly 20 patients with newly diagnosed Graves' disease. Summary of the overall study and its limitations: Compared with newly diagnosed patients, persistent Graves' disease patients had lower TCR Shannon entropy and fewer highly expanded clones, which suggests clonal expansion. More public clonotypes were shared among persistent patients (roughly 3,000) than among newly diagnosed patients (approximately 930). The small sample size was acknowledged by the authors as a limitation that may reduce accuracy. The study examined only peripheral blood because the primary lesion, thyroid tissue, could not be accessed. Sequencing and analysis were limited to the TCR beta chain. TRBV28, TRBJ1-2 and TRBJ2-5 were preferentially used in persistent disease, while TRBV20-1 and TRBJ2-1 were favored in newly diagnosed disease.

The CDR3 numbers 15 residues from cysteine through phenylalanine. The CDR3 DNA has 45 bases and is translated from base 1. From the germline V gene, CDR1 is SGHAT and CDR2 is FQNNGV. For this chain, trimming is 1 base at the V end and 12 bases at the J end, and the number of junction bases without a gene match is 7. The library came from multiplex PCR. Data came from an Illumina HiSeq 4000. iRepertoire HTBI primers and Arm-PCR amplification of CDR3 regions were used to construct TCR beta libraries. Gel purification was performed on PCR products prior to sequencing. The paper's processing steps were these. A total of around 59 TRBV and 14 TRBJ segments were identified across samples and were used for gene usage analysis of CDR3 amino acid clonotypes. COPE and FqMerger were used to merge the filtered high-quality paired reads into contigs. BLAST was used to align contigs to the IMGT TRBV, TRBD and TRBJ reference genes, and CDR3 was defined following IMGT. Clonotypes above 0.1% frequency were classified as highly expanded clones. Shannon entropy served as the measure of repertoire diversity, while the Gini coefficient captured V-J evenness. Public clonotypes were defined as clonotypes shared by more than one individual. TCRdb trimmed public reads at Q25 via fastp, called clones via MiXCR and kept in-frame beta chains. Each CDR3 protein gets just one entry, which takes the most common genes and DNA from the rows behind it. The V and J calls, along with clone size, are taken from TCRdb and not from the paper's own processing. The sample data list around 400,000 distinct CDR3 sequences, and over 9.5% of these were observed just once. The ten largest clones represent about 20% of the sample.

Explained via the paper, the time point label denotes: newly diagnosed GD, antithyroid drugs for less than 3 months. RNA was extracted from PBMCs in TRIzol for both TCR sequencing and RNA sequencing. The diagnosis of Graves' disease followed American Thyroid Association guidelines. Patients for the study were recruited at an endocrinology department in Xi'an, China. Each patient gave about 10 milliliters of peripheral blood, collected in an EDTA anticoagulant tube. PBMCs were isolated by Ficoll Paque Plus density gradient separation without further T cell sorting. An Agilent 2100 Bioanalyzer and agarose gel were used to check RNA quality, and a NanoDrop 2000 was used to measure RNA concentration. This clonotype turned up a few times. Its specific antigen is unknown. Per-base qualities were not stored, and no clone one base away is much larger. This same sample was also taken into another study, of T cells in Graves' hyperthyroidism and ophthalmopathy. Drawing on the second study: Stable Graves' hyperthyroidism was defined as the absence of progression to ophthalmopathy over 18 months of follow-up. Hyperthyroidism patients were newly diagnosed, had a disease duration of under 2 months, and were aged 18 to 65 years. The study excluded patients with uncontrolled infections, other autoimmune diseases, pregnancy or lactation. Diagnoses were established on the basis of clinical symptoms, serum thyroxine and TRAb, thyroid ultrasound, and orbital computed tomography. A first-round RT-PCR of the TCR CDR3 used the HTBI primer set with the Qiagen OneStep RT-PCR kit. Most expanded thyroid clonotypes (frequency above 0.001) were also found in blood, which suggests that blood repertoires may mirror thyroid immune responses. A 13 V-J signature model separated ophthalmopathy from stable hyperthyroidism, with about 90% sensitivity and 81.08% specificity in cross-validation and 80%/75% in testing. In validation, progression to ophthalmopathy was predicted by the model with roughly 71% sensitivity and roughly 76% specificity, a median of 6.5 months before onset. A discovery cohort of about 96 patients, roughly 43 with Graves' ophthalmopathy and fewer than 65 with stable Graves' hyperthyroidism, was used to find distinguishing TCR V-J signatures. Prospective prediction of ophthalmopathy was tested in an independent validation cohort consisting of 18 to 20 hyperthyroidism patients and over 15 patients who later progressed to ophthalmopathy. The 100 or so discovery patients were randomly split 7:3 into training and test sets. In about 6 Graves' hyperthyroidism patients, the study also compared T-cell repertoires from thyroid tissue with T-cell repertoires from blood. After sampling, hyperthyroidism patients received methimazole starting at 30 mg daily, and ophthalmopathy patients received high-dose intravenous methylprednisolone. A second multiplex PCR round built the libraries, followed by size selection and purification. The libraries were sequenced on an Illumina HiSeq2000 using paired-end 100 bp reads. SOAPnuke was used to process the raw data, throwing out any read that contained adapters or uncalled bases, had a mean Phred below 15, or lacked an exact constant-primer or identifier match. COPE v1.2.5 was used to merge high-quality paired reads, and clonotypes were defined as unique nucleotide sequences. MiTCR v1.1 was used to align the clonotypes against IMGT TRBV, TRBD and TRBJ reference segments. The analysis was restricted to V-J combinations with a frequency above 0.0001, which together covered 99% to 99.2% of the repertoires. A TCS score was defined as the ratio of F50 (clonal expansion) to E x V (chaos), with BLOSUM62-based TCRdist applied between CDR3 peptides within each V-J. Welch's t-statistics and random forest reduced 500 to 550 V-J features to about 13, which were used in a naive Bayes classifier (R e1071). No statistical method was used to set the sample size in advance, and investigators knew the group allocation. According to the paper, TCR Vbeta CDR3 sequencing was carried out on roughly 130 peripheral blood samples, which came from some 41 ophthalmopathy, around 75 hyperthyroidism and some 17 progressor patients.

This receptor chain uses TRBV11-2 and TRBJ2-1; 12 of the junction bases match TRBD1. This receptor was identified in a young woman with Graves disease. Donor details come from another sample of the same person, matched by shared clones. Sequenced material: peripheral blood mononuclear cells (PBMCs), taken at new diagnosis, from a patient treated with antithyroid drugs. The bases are TGTGCCAGCAGCTTAGTAGGGACAGGGGGCTGGGGGCAGTTCTTC. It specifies CASSLVGTGGWGQFF.